This T cell receptor (beta chain) is drawn from a study of metastatic and nonmetastatic thyroid tumors. CDR1 SGHNT and CDR2 YYREEE come from the germline V gene (reference sequence). The germline V and J ends were trimmed by 2 bases and 0 bases, with 7 bases remaining between them. CDR3 length: 14 residues. As handled by the study authors: The authors used CDR3 differences across clinicopathological groups to build a distant-metastasis classifier for papillary thyroid cancer. TCRdb used MiXCR to call clones anew from the PCR reads. Here the V and J calls rest on TCRdb's processing, not on the authors' analysis. The sample carries a few thousand clones, roughly 40% recorded once. Every patient underwent thyroid surgery untreated.

Material for sequencing was adjacent normal tissue. The TCR sequence derives from a female donor with papillary thyroid cancer or a benign thyroid nodule (not recorded which). Some clones in this sample may be carry-over from other donors' samples. This rearrangement joins TRBV5-4 to TRBJ2-3, with D tentatively TRBD2 (6 bases). CDR3 bases: TGTGCCAGCAGCTTTGGGGGGAGCACAGATACGCAGTATTTT. Its protein product is CASSFGGSTDTQYF.